This T cell receptor beta chain was observed in a study of identical twins. Overall study results and limits: Invariant cells of the MAIT and iNKT types might have partly distorted the zero-insertion analyses. Out-of-frame alpha sequences shared by twins showed excess low generation probability.

This clonotype occurred a few times. Its target is unknown. MiXCR, run by TCRdb on the 5' RACE reads, gives a single entry per CDR3 protein. Among about 890,000 distinct CDR3 sequences, roughly an eighth were seen once, and the ten largest hold about 1.5%. Each donor was a healthy Caucasian. The sample was also linked to a second study, of yellow fever vaccine responses in identical twins.

This clonotype was obtained from a woman aged 18-29 years in good health. Sequenced material: PBMCs.

CDR3 amino acids: CASSEGQGDTGELFF. For the CDR3, the DNA is TGCGCCAGCAGCGAAGGACAGGGAGACACCGGGGAGCTGTTTTTT. The rearrangement joins TRBV4-1 to TRBJ2-2; 8 bases map to TRBD1. Germline loops: CDR1 MGHRA, CDR2 YSYEKL. CDR3 length equals 15 residues. Unmatched junction bases numbered 5, after V lost 5 bases and J lost 3 bases.